A selection of T cell receptor beta chains follows, all from one sample in a study of post-analysis software for immune sequencing data. TCRdb processed the PCR reads anew with MiXCR; each CDR3 protein has one entry. The sample includes about 460,000 distinct CDR3 sequences, around 40% of them seen just once. The sequencing input was blood. All receptors derive from a girl aged 5-17 years with multiple sclerosis. Each CDR3 is given without its conserved first and last residue.

v_call: TRBV5-1
j_call: TRBJ1-5
cdr3_aa: ASSPWGINQPQH

v_call: TRBV7-3
j_call: TRBJ2-3
cdr3_aa: ASSAGFTADTQY

v_call: TRBV5-1
j_call: TRBJ1-2
cdr3_aa: ASSLEGQGHGYT

v_call: TRBV10-3
j_call: TRBJ1-5
cdr3_aa: ATQGKNSNQPQH

v_call: TRBV3-1
j_call: -
cdr3_aa: ASSQGRQGGYEQY

v_call: TRBV20-1
j_call: TRBJ2-7
cdr3_aa: SACPDSYEQY

v_call: TRBV29-1
j_call: TRBJ2-7
cdr3_aa: SVEGGLGATYEQY

v_call: TRBV5-1
j_call: TRBJ1-2
cdr3_aa: ASSLETGGGYT

v_call: TRBV4-1
j_call: TRBJ2-7
cdr3_aa: ASSQEGGRTYEQY

v_call: TRBV28
j_call: TRBJ2-1
cdr3_aa: ASRSGTRLYNEQF

v_call: TRBV11-2
j_call: TRBJ2-1
cdr3_aa: ASSFEGLAVYNEQF

v_call: TRBV5-1
j_call: TRBJ2-1
cdr3_aa: ASSRLASVGDEQF

v_call: TRBV29-1
j_call: TRBJ2-1
cdr3_aa: SVGGQGYNEQF